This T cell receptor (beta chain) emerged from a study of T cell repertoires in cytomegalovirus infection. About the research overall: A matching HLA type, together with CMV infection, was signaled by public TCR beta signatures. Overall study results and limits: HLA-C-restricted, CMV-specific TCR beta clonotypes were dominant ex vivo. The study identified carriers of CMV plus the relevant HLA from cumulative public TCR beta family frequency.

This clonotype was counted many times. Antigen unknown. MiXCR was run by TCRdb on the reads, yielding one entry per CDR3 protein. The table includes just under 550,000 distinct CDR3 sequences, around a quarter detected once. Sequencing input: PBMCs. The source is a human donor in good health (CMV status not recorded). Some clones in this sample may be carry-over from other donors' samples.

CDR3 in amino acids: CASSLGTSGFETQYF. In DNA form, the CDR3 reads TGTGCCAGCAGCTTAGGGACTAGCGGGTTTGAGACCCAGTACTTC. This chain links TRBV7-6 with TRBJ2-5; 11 nucleotides align to TRBD2. Germline CDR1 and CDR2: SGHVS and FNYEAQ. CDR3 length: 15 amino acids. V dropped 1 base and J dropped 5; count of bases not matched to a gene: 3.